A single sample gave rise to the 22 T cell receptor beta chains below, sequenced in a study of blood T cell repertoires in COVID-19. TCRdb keeps only in-frame clones here, not all; method: immunoSEQ multiplex PCR. The sample has fewer than 700,000 clones, roughly nine tenths seen once; the top ten hold less than 9.5%. The sample comprised peripheral blood. These receptors all stem from a woman in her forties or fifties with COVID-19, enrolled during active disease.

A remark on this clone: This sample also contains other DNA sequences that code for the same CDR3. This sequence joins TRBV5-1 and TRBJ2-7, with a weak D call TRBD1 (5 bases). With 0 bases removed from V and 5 bases from J, the gap between germline ends came to 6 bases. The germline CDR1 and CDR2 sequences are SGHRS and YFSETQ. This CDR3 is 12 amino acids long. The CDR3 DNA sequence: TGCGCCAGCAGCTTGGGGGGCGACGAGCAGTACTTC. Translated: CASSLGGDEQYF. Supplemented by reference TRBV5-1 and TRBJ2-7, the full variable domain reads KAGVTQTPRYLIKTRGQQVTLSCSPISGHRSVSWYQQTPGQGLQFLFEYFSETQRNKGNFPGRFSGRQFSNSRSEMNVSTLELGDSALYLCASSLGGDEQYFGPGTRLTVT.

The CDR3 loop is CASSLEGGTSGGLGTDTQYF. The CDR3 DNA is TGTGCCAGCAGCCTAGAGGGTGGGACTAGCGGTGGTTTAGGCACAGATACGCAGTATTTT. The V call is TRBV13, the J call TRBJ2-3, with TRBD2 identical over 11 bases. Germline V lookup: CDR1 PRHDT, CDR2 FYEKMQ (reference sequence). The CDR3 covers 20 residues. After removal of 5 bases from V and 1 base from J, the junction contained 17 bases not matched to a gene.

J is TRBJ2-1 and V is TRBV15; D might be TRBD2 (5 bases). Per germline, CDR1 LNHNV and CDR2 YYDKDF (reference sequence). Trimming removed 1 base at V and 5 bases at J, with 12 bases between. The CDR3 runs 15 residues. The DNA for the CDR3 is TGTGCCACCAGCAGAGGGACCGCCGGGAACAATGAGCAGTTCTTC. Translation gives CATSRGTAGNNEQFF. Variable domain in full (rest from reference TRBV15 and TRBJ2-1): DAMVIQNPRYQVTQFGKPVTLSCSQTLNHNVMYWYQQKSSQAPKLLFHYYDKDFNNEADTPDNFQSRRPNTSFCFLDIRSPGLGDTAMYLCATSRGTAGNNEQFFGPGTRLTVL.

The gene calls are TRBV6-5 and TRBJ1-1; 10 bases align to TRBD1. The germline V gene has CDR1 MNHEY and CDR2 SVGAGI. The CDR3 covers 14 residues. Unmatched junction bases numbered 4, after V lost 4 bases and J lost 5 bases. CDR3 sequence (DNA): TGTGCCAGCAGTTGGGGACAGGGGCGAACTGAAGCTTTCTTT. The encoded protein is CASSWGQGRTEAFF.

The count of this clone is one. This specimen includes other DNA sequences encoding the same CDR3. The CDR3 spells CASSPGQGAEAFF. In DNA, the CDR3 is TGCGCCAGCAGCCCTGGACAGGGGGCTGAAGCTTTCTTT. This chain links TRBV5-1 with TRBJ1-1, with 10 bases fitting TRBD1. The CDR3 is made up of 13 amino acids. CDR1 and CDR2 (germline): SGHRS, YFSETQ. V lost 4 bases, J lost 6 bases, and 3 bases stayed unmatched.

The chain recombines TRBV28 with TRBJ1-3; D ambiguous. This CDR3 comprises 12 residues. V lost 6 bases, J lost 4 bases, and 7 bases lay in between. Per the germline V gene, CDR1 is MDHEN and CDR2 is SYDVKM. The CDR3 loop is CASRPTGNTIYF. As DNA, the CDR3 is TGTGCCAGCAGACCGACAGGAAACACCATATATTTT.

This clone was counted only a few times. This chain connects TRBV20-1 to TRBJ2-7; possible D gene TRBD2, 5 bases. Germline V CDR1 and CDR2: DFQATT, SNEGSKA (reference sequence). The length of the CDR3 is 11 residues. V was clipped by 4 bases and J by 7 bases, with 11 bases between them. The CDR3 protein is CSATPGEEQYF. CDR3 nucleotide sequence: TGCAGTGCTACACCCGGGGAGGAGCAGTACTTC.

The chain uses TRBV12-3 or TRBV12-4 and TRBJ1-4; D is undetermined. The ends were cut back, 4 bases at V and 5 bases at J, with 5 bases in the middle. This CDR3 spans 12 amino acids. The CDR3 region is CASSSENEKLFF. Here the CDR3 DNA reads TGTGCCAGCAGTTCGGAGAATGAAAAACTGTTTTTT.

This clone showed up just a few times. The chain employs TRBV6-5 and TRBJ1-5; D not certain. The length of the CDR3 is 13 residues. Germline CDR1 reads MNHEY; CDR2 reads SVGAGI. Trimming shortened V by 5 bases and J by 7 bases, and 12 bases separated the two germline ends. The CDR3 sequence is CASSIMRNQPQHF. DNA for the CDR3: TGTGCCAGCAGTATAATGAGGAACCAGCCCCAGCATTTT.

V gene TRBV6-1 combines with J gene TRBJ1-1; D gene uncertain. V lost 0 bases to trimming and J lost 5 bases, with 10 bases between them. The CDR3 totals 14 residues. Germline CDR1 reads MNHNS; CDR2 reads SASEGT. CDR3 residues: CASSEAQTSTEAFF. In nucleotides, the CDR3 is TGTGCCAGCAGTGAAGCCCAGACAAGTACTGAAGCTTTCTTT.

This clone appeared once. This chain connects TRBV20-1 to TRBJ2-6; the D gene is possibly TRBD1 (6 bases). Germline lookup yields CDR1 DFQATT and CDR2 SNEGSKA (reference sequence). Between the trimmed V and J ends, which lost 5 bases and 12 bases, there was a span of 11 bases. This CDR3 is 11 amino acids long. CDR3 amino acids: CSAYRDIVLTF. For the CDR3, the DNA is TGCAGTGCTTACCGGGACATCGTCCTGACTTTC.

The chain has TRBV19 and TRBJ1-1, with D uncertain. Germline V gene lookup returns CDR1 LNHDA and CDR2 SQIVND (reference sequence). The CDR3 has 13 residues. The V gene lost 1 base and the J gene lost 3 bases, with 6 bases spanning the gap. CDR3 region: CASSIVDYTEAFF. The CDR3 DNA follows: TGTGCCAGTAGTATAGTGGACTACACTGAAGCTTTCTTT.

The chain couples TRBV19 to TRBJ1-6, with TRBD1 as a possible D gene (5 bases). V lost 1 base, J lost 6 bases, and 10 bases lay in between. This CDR3 comprises 15 residues. CDR1 LNHDA and CDR2 SQIVND come from the germline V gene (reference sequence). The CDR3: CASSIGDRFNSPLHF. The CDR3 DNA reads as TGTGCCAGTAGTATAGGAGACAGATTTAATTCACCCCTCCACTTT. Full variable domain (missing parts from reference TRBV19 and TRBJ1-6): DGGITQSPKYLFRKEGQNVTLSCEQNLNHDAMYWYRQDPGQGLRLIYYSQIVNDFQKGDIAEGYSVSREKKESFPLTVTSAQKNPTAFYLCASSIGDRFNSPLHFGNGTRLTVT.

The chain employs TRBV29-1 and TRBJ1-2; no firm D call. This CDR3 has 12 amino acids. Germline V lookup: CDR1 SQVTM, CDR2 ANQGSEA. The chain's CDR3 is CSTPEAPYGYTF. CDR3 DNA sequence: TGCAGTACACCCGAGGCGCCCTATGGCTACACCTTC.

The rearrangement joins TRBV6-1 to TRBJ1-5, with TRBD1 as a possible D gene (5 bases). The germline gives CDR1 MNHNS, CDR2 SASEGT. The length of the CDR3 is 19 residues. V lost 2 bases and J 4 bases, leaving 24 bases between the germline ends. The CDR3 reads CASSETGLAWGGRNQPQHF. In DNA form, the CDR3 reads TGTGCCAGCAGTGAAACGGGTCTGGCGTGGGGGGGGAGGAATCAGCCCCAGCATTTT.

The V and J genes are TRBV12-5 and TRBJ2-1; 8 bases are shared with TRBD1. The V segment lost 0 bases and the J segment 6 bases; nucleotides outside the gene matches: 10. CDR1 and CDR2 from the germline V gene are LGHNT and FRNRAP. There are 17 residues in the CDR3. The CDR3 DNA follows: TGTGCTAGTGGTTTGGTAAAGGGTGCAGGGGGCTTCAATGAGCAGTTCTTC. Translated, it gives CASGLVKGAGGFNEQFF.

This chain connects TRBV19 to TRBJ1-4; no firm D call. Germline V gene data show CDR1 as LNHDA and CDR2 as SQIVND (reference sequence). CDR3 length: 15 amino acids. Trimming cost V 7 bases and J 5 bases, with 17 bases left between them. Here the CDR3 reads CASKGVGQANEKLFF. The CDR3, as DNA: TGTGCCAGTAAGGGAGTAGGGCAGGCGAATGAAAAACTGTTTTTT.

V is TRBV5-1 and J is TRBJ1-4, with 8 bases that match TRBD1. The CDR3 loop spans 16 amino acids. V was clipped by 0 bases and J by 10 bases; unmatched bases: 11. CDR1 is SGHRS, CDR2 YFSETQ, per germline. The CDR3 is CASSLGFEDRAGKLFF. The DNA of the CDR3 is TGCGCCAGCAGCTTGGGGTTTGAGGACAGGGCAGGAAAACTGTTTTTT.

The chain combines TRBV5-5 with TRBJ1-2, with D perhaps TRBD1 (5 bases). The germline V gene encodes CDR1 SGHKS and CDR2 YYEKEE (reference sequence). The length of the CDR3 is 14 residues. Trimming took 0 bases from V and 6 from J, leaving 12 bases between them. The DNA of the CDR3 is TGTGCCAGCAGCTTGGAGCAGGGAGGAGATGGCTACACCTTC. Translated, it gives CASSLEQGGDGYTF.

The chain employs TRBV7-3 and TRBJ2-6; D not certain. There are 15 residues in the CDR3. From germline, CDR1 is SGHTA and CDR2 FQGTGA. Trimming shortened V by 5 bases and J by 3 bases, and 11 bases separated the two germline ends. CDR3 DNA: TGTGCCAGCAGCCCCGGTCGAGTTGGGGCCAACGTCCTGACTTTC. Amino acids: CASSPGRVGANVLTF.

The chain uses TRBV13 and TRBJ2-3; the match to TRBD1 covers 9 bases. After removal of 2 bases from V and 6 bases from J, the junction contained 6 bases not matched to a gene. The CDR3 runs 15 residues. Germline lookup yields CDR1 PRHDT and CDR2 FYEKMQ (reference sequence). The CDR3 protein is CASSLSGTGMDTQYF. The CDR3 DNA reads TGTGCCAGCAGCTTATCAGGGACAGGGATGGATACGCAGTATTTT.

This sequence joins TRBV28 and TRBJ2-1, with 7 bases matching TRBD1. Germline V gene sequence: CDR1 MDHEN, CDR2 SYDVKM. The CDR3 length is 17 residues. V gave up 3 bases and J gave up 10 bases; unmatched junction bases: 18. The CDR3 is CASSFGVLGQGVIEQFF. CDR3 bases: TGTGCCAGCAGTTTCGGCGTCCTAGGGCAGGGGGTCATCGAGCAGTTCTTC.